A single sample is the source of the 8 T cell receptor beta chains below, sequenced in a study of T cells in Graves' hyperthyroidism and ophthalmopathy. Amplification of TCR beta CDR3 regions used RNA as the template. The HTBI primer set drove a first-round RT-PCR of the TCR CDR3. One entry per CDR3 protein, called by TCRdb with MiXCR from the multiplex PCR reads. The sample contains about 380,000 distinct CDR3 sequences, 11% to 15% of which appear only once. The sample was blood. All receptors come from a woman aged 60 to 75 with Graves' hyperthyroidism.

CDR3 sequence reads: CASTYLLGEQYF. The CDR3 nucleotides read TGTGCCAGCACTTACCTCCTTGGCGAGCAGTACTTC. The V and J genes are TRBV28 and TRBJ2-7, with D unresolved. Between the trimmed V and J ends, which lost 7 bases and 6 bases, there was a span of 13 bases. Germline CDR1 is MDHEN and CDR2 is SYDVKM. The CDR3 has 12 residues. Full variable domain (missing parts from reference TRBV28 and TRBJ2-7): DVKVTQSSRYLVKRTGEKVFLECVQDMDHENMFWYRQDPGLGLRLIYFSYDVKMKEKGDIPEGYSVSREKKERFSLILESASTNQTSMYLCASTYLLGEQYFGPGTRLTVT.

Many counts were recorded for this clonotype. The rearrangement uses TRBV27 and TRBJ2-2; D is undetermined. The CDR3 contains 13 residues. Germline V gene data show CDR1 as MNHEY and CDR2 as SMNVEV (reference sequence). V was pared by 7 bases and J by 7 bases, with 13 bases between. The chain's CDR3 is CASTSVGHGELFF. For the CDR3, the DNA is TGTGCCAGCACTTCAGTCGGGCACGGGGAGCTGTTTTTT.

In the case of this clonotype: Being one base from a much bigger clone, this may be a read error. This sequence joins TRBV7-2 and TRBJ2-1, with TRBD1 as a possible D gene (6 bases). V gave up 5 bases and J gave up 8 bases, with 31 bases separating them. Germline lookup yields CDR1 SGHTA and CDR2 FQGNSA. The CDR3 has 19 amino acids. CDR3 in amino acids: CASSAGGYRVRRLFDEQFF. The DNA for the CDR3 is TGTGCCAGCAGCGCCGGAGGCTACAGGGTACGTCGTCTTTTCGATGAGCAGTTCTTC.

This clonotype turned up a few times. The genes are TRBV11-2 and TRBJ1-4, with no clear D. The CDR3 has 13 residues. Germline values: CDR1 SGHAT, CDR2 FQNNGV. The V gene lost 2 bases and the J gene lost 13 bases, with 14 bases spanning the gap. The CDR3 reads CASSLSYSNGLFF. CDR3 nucleotides: TGTGCCAGCAGCTTAAGCTATTCTAATGGACTGTTTTTT.

This clonotype was recorded many times. The CDR3 sequence: CASRPSGGSYEQYF. The CDR3 DNA is TGTGCCAGCAGACCGTCGGGGGGGAGCTACGAGCAGTACTTC. The chain joins TRBV7-2 to TRBJ2-7, with 8 bases identical to TRBD2. The CDR3 consists of 14 residues. V shed 6 bases and J 3 bases; nucleotides not matched to a gene: 7. In germline, CDR1 is SGHTA, CDR2 FQGNSA. The whole variable domain, filled in from reference TRBV7-2 and TRBJ2-7, reads GAGVSQSPSNKVTEKGKDVELRCDPISGHTALYWYRQSLGQGLEFLIYFQGNSAPDKSGLPSDRFSAERTGGSVSTLTIQRTQQEDSAVYLCASRPSGGSYEQYFGPGTRLTVT.

This clonotype was recorded at least ten times. The chain carries TRBV2 and TRBJ1-5, with a weak D call TRBD1 (5 bases). CDR1 is SNHLY and CDR2 is FYNNEI in the germline V gene. Trimming removed 2 bases at V and 3 bases at J, with 14 bases between. The CDR3 is made up of 16 amino acids. CDR3 sequence: CASSELGVGTNQPQHF. CDR3 sequence (DNA): TGTGCCAGCAGTGAACTTGGGGTAGGGACCAATCAGCCCCAGCATTTT. Variable domain in full (rest from reference TRBV2 and TRBJ1-5): EPEVTQTPSHQVTQMGQEVILRCVPISNHLYFYWYRQILGQKVEFLVSFYNNEISEKSEIFDDQFSVERPDGSNFTLKIRSTKLEDSAMYFCASSELGVGTNQPQHFGDGTRLSIL.

This chain links TRBV19 with TRBJ2-7, with TRBD1 identical over 9 bases. The CDR3 sequence is 16 residues long. With 3 bases clipped from V and 3 bases from J, the junction kept 9 bases outside the gene matches. Germline assignment: CDR1 LNHDA and CDR2 SQIVND (reference sequence). The CDR3 region has the DNA TGTGCCAGTAGTATTAGGTGGACAGGGGTTCGCTACGAGCAGTACTTC. Residues: CASSIRWTGVRYEQYF.

Ten or more counts support this clonotype. The chain employs TRBV13 and TRBJ2-3; the D gene is possibly TRBD2 (5 bases). The V gene lost 5 bases and the J gene lost 2 bases, with 14 bases spanning the gap. The CDR3 covers 15 residues. Germline V lookup: CDR1 PRHDT, CDR2 FYEKMQ (reference sequence). The CDR3 loop reads CASSPAVYYTDTQYF. Here the CDR3 DNA reads TGTGCCAGCAGCCCAGCGGTGTACTACACAGATACGCAGTATTTT.